Detailed here is one T cell receptor beta chain. The specificity of this receptor is unknown. Base qualities are missing; no much larger clone stands one base away. The trial excluded patients who had a history of autoimmune disease or who were on systemic immunosuppression. Peripheral blood for TCR sequencing was drawn from every dose cohort at baseline, at cycle 4 day 1 and at cycle 7 day 1. Samples were obtained from an open-label, multicenter, first-in-human phase I dose-escalation trial of ivuxolimab. The trial enrolled adults with locally advanced or metastatic head and neck squamous cell, hepatocellular, melanoma or renal cell carcinoma. Before TCR sequencing, CD4+ T cells and CD8+ T cells from peripheral blood were sorted into separate populations. This entry belongs to a study of OX40 agonist ivuxolimab in advanced cancers. Context from the whole study: Ivuxolimab was a fully human IgG2 agonistic monoclonal antibody targeting the costimulatory receptor OX40 (CD134). The point of sequencing TCRbeta in the periphery was to test whether ivuxolimab changed TCR sequence diversity and drove clonal T-cell expansion. In the dose-escalation cohort, approximately 82% of patients were male, and the mean age was 60 years with a range of about 20 to 80. The paper covers the monotherapy dose-escalation part of the phase I ivuxolimab trial, which included N of about 50 patients. Of the approximately 53 patients in dose escalation, some 20 had hepatocellular carcinoma, some 15 had melanoma, 9 had renal cell carcinoma and 9 had head and neck cancer. Partial responses occurred in three dose-escalation patients, of whom one had hepatocellular carcinoma and two had cutaneous melanoma. Intravenous ivuxolimab was administered to patients every 2 weeks at six dose levels: 0.01, 0.1, 0.3, 1.5, 3 and 10 mg/kg. Prior anti-PD-1, anti-PD-L1 or anti-CTLA-4 therapy was permitted, and checkpoint inhibitors had been received by about two fifths of dose-escalation patients. Overall results and qualifications from the work: After ivuxolimab, more expanded clones were found on average in CD8+ T cells than in CD4+ T cells. In partial responders in the 0.1-3.0 mg/kg groups, normalized peripheral clonal expansion was found to be among the lowest, especially among CD8+ T cells. Which antigens the clonally expanded peripheral T cells were specific for was not determined. At doses of 0.1 to 3.0 mg/kg, clonal expansion of both CD4+ and CD8+ T cells in blood was seen between baseline and week 6. Low levels of normalized T-cell clonal expansion were also shown by some nonresponding patients.

CDR1 and CDR2, per the germline V gene (reference sequence), are MNHEY and SMNVEV. The CDR3 runs 16 residues from the cysteine to the phenylalanine. Only the CDR3 DNA is retained, 48 bases long and in frame from the first base. From V the trimming removes 6 bases and from J it removes 6 bases, while the gene matches leave 15 bases of the junction unaccounted for. Genomic DNA was extracted from sorted cells for sequencing of the TCRbeta CDR3 region. The immunoSEQ Assay was used to sequence the TCRbeta CDR3 regions. Here the immuneACCESS table is served through TCRdb, limited to in-frame sequences with V and J called. Missing clones are a known gap in these copies; in checked studies unresolved V genes cover under half, and the rest lacks a known reason. The sample records 75,000 to 90,000 clones, about 93% of which are singletons. In total, the top ten clones hold 1% to 1.3% of the sample.

Rearrangement joined TRBV27 to TRBJ2-7; a stretch of 9 junction bases matches TRBD1. The sequenced sample was CD4+ or CD8+ T cells sorted from blood, obtained in a trial of the OX40 agonist ivuxolimab. This sequence originates from an adult with an advanced solid tumor such as melanoma, head and neck, liver or kidney cancer. CDR3 protein: CASRGPTGQGIGEQYF. The DNA is as follows: TGTGCCAGCAGGGGACCGACGGGACAGGGAATCGGCGAGCAGTACTTC.